This T cell receptor beta chain was identified in a study of molecular identifiers for immune sequencing clone quantification. Naive CD8 libraries came from roughly 20,000 to 1,000,000 sorted cells with 10%, 30% or 50% RNA. A CD8+CD4-CCR7+CD45RA+ phenotype served as the sorting definition for naive CD8 T cells. This clonotype was detected many times. The authors built bulk TCR libraries by previously described methods with listed TCR primers. TCRdb itself ran the PCR reads through MiXCR, one entry per CDR3 protein. The repertoire holds a few hundred thousand distinct CDR3 sequences, roughly 23% seen once, with approximately 0.84% in the top ten. Trimming left V 0 bases short and J 2 bases short, with 11 bases between. This CDR3 comprises 16 residues. Germline values: CDR1 MGHRA, CDR2 YSYEKL.

What was sequenced was naive CD8+ T cells from blood, with Jurkat cell RNA spiked in. Subset in this sample: FACS-sorted CD8+CD4-CCR7+CD45RA+ naive T cells. This sequence was found in a human donor in good health. Some libraries in this study had Jurkat cell RNA spiked in. The genes are TRBV4-1 and TRBJ2-1; the D gene is possibly TRBD2 (7 bases). This chain's CDR3 is CASSQDLGGPYNEQFF. The CDR3, as DNA: TGCGCCAGCAGCCAAGATTTGGGGGGGCCCTACAATGAGCAGTTCTTC.